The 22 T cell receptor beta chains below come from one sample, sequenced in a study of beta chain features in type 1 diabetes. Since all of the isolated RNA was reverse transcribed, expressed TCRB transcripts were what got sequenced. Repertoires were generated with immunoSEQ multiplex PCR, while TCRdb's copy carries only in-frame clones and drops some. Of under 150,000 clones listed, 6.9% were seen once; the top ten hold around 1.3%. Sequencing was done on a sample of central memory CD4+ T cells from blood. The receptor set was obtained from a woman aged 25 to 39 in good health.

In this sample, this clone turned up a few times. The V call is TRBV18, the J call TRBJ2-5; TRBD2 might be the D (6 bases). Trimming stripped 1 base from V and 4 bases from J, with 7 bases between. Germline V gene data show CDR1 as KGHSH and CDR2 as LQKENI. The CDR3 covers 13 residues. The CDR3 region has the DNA TGTGCCAGCTCACCACAGGGAGGAGAGACCCAGTACTTC. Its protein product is CASSPQGGETQYF. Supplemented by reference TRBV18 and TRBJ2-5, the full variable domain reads NAGVMQNPRHLVRRRGQEARLRCSPMKGHSHVYWYRQLPEEGLKFMVYLQKENIIDESGMPKERFSAEFPKEGPSILRIQQVVRGDSAAYFCASSPQGGETQYFGPGTRLLVL.

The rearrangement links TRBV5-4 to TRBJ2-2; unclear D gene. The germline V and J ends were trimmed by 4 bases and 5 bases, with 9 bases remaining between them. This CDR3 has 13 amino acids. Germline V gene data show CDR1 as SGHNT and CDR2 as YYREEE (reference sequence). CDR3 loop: CASSTYTTGELFF. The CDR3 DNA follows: TGTGCCAGCAGCACGTATACTACCGGGGAGCTGTTTTTT.

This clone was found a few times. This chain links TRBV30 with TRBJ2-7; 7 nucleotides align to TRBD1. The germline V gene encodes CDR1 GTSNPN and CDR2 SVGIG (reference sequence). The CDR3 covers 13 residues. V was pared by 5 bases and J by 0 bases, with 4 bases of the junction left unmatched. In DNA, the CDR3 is TGTGCCTGGGCCCCAGGGGGCTCCTACGAGCAGTACTTC. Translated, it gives CAWAPGGSYEQYF.

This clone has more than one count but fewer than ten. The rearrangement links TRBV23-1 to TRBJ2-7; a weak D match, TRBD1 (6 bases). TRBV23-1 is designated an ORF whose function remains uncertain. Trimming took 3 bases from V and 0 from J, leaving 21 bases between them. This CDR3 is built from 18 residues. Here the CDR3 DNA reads TGCGCCAGCAGTCAGTATCGTTGGGGGCTTATTCACTCCTACGAGCAGTACTTC. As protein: CASSQYRWGLIHSYEQYF.

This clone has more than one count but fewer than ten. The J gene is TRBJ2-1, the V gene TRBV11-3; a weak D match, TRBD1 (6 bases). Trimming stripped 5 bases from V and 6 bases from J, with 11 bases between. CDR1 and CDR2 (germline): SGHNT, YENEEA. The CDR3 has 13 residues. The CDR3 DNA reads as TGTGCCAGCAGCCAACAGGGTTTCAATGAGCAGTTCTTC. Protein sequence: CASSQQGFNEQFF.

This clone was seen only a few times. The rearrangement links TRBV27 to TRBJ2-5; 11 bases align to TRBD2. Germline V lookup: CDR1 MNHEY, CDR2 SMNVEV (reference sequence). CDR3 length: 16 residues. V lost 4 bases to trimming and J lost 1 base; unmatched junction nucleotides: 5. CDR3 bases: TGTGCCAGCAGTTCCCTAGCGGGAGGTATCCAAGAGACCCAGTACTTC. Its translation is CASSSLAGGIQETQYF.

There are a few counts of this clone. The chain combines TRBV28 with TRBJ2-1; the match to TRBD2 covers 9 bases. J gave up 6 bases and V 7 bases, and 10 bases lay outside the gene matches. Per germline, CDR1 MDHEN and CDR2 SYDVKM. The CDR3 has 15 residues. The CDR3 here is CASISGAGGFNEQFF. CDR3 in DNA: TGTGCCAGCATCTCTGGGGCGGGAGGGTTCAATGAGCAGTTCTTC.

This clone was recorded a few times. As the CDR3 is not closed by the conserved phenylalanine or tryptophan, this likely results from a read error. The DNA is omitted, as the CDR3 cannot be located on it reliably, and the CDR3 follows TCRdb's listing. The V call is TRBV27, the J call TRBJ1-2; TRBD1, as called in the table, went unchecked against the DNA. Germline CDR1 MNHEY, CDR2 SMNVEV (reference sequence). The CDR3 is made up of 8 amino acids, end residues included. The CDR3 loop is CASSSHTL.

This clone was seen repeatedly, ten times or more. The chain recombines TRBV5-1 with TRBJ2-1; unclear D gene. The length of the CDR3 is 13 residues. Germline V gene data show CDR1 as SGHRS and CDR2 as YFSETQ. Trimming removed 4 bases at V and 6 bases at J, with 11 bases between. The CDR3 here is CASSDSPFNEQFF. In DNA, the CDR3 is TGCGCCAGCAGCGACTCCCCCTTCAATGAGCAGTTCTTC.

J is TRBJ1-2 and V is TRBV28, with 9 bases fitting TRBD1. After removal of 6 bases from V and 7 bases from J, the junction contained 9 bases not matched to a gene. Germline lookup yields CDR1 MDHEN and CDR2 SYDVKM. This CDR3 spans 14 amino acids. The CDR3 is CASRAAGQGIGYTF. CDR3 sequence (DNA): TGTGCCAGCAGAGCCGCCGGACAGGGGATTGGCTACACCTTC.

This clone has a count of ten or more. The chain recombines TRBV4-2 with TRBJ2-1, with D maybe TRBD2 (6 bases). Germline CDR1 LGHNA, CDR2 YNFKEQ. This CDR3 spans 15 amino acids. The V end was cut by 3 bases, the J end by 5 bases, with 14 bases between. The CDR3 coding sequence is TGTGCCAGCAGCCAGTCCGGTTCGGGAGACAATGAGCAGTTCTTC. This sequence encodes CASSQSGSGDNEQFF.

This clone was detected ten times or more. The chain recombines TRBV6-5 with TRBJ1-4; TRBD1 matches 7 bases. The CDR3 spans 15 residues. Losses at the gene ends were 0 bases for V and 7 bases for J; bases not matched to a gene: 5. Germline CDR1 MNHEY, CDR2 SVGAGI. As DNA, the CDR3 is TGTGCCAGCAGTTACTCCCAGGGGGTAACTGAAAAACTGTTTTTT. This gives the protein CASSYSQGVTEKLFF.

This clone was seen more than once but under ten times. The CDR3 reads CASSLGPVRDEQFF. CDR3 coding DNA: TGTGCCAGCAGCTTAGGTCCGGTGCGGGATGAGCAGTTCTTC. The chain combines TRBV7-2 with TRBJ2-1; D is possibly TRBD2 (5 bases). Trimming took 1 base from V and 8 from J, leaving 12 bases between them. CDR1 and CDR2 from the germline V gene are SGHTA and FQGNSA. The CDR3 totals 14 residues.

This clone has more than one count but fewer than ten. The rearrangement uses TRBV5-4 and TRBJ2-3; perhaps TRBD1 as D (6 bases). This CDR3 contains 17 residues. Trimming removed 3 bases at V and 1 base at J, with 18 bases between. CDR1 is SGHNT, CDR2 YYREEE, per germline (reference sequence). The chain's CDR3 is CASSSGNRASGTDTQYF. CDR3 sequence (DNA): TGTGCCAGCAGCTCCGGAAACAGGGCGTCGGGCACAGATACGCAGTATTTT.

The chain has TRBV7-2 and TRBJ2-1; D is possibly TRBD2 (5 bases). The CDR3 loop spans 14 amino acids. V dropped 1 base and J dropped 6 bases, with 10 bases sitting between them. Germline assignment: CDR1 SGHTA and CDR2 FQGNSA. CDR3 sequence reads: CASSLVLTTNEQFF. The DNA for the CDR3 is TGTGCCAGCAGCTTAGTATTGACTACCAATGAGCAGTTCTTC.

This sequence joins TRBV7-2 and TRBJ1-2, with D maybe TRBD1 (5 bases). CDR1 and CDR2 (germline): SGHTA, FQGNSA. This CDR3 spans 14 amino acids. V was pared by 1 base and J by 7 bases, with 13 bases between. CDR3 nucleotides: TGTGCCAGCAGCTTAGACCAGGGCTTGGCTGGCTACACCTTC. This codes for CASSLDQGLAGYTF.

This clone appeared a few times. The DNA of the CDR3 is TGTGCCAGCAGCTGGACAGAGGCGGTTAATGAGCAGTTCTTC. Translated, it gives CASSWTEAVNEQFF. The chain links TRBV5-8 to TRBJ2-1; D possibly corresponds to TRBD1 (6 bases). V was cut by 3 bases and J by 7 bases, with 14 bases left in between. Germline CDR1 SGHTS, CDR2 YDEGEE. The CDR3 has 14 residues.

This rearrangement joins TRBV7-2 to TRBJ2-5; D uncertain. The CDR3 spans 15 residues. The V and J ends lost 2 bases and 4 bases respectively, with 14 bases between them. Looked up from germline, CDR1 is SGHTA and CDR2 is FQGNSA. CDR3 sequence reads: CASSLHLFEPETQYF. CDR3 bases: TGTGCCAGCAGCTTACATCTATTCGAACCAGAGACCCAGTACTTC.

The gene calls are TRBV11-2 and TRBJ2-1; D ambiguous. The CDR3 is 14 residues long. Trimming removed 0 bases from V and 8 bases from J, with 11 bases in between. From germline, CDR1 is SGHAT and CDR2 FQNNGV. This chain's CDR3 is CASSLDPSVHEQFF. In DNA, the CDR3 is TGTGCCAGCAGCTTAGACCCTAGTGTTCATGAGCAGTTCTTC.

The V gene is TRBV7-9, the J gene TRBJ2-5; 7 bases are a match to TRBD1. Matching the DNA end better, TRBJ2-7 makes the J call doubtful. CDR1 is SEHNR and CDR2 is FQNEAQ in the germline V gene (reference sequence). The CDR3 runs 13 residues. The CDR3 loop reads CASSTYRGYEQYF. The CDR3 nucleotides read TGTGCCAGCAGCACCTACAGGGGCTACGAGCAGTACTTC.

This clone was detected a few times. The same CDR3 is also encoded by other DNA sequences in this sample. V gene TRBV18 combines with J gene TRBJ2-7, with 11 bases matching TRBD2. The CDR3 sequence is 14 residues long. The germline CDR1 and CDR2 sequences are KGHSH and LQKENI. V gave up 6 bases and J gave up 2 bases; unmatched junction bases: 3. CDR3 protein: CASSPTSGAYEQYF. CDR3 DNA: TGTGCCAGCTCTCCGACTAGCGGGGCCTACGAGCAGTACTTC.

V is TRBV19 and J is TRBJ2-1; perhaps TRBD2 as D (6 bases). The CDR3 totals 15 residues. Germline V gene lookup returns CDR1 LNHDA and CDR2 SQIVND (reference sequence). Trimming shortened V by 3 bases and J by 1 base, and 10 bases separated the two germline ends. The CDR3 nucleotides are TGTGCCAGTAGTATCGGCGGGACGTCCTACAATGAGCAGTTCTTC. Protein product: CASSIGGTSYNEQFF.